This TCR beta chain came from a study of T-cell reconstitution after alpha-beta-depleted transplantation in children. The authors prepared the TCRbeta library with unique molecular identifiers. In TCRdb, the PCR reads were re-called with MiXCR into one record per CDR3 protein. The table records roughly 150,000 distinct CDR3 sequences, around 10% of them present only once. Trimming cost V 0 bases and J 9 bases; bases outside gene matches: 5. Germline CDR1 SGHAT, CDR2 FQNNGV. This CDR3 has 15 amino acids. In this sample, this clonotype turned up many times. This receptor was obtained from a boy aged 2-9 years with acute myeloid leukemia, due to receive a stem cell transplant. Sequenced material: PBMCs, taken before TCRalphabeta/CD19-depleted stem cell transplant. The chain couples TRBV11-2 to TRBJ2-1, with 10 bases aligning to TRBD2. Here the CDR3 reads CASSLEVAGGLEQFF. In nucleotides, the CDR3 is TGTGCCAGCAGCTTAGAGGTAGCGGGGGGACTTGAGCAGTTCTTC.